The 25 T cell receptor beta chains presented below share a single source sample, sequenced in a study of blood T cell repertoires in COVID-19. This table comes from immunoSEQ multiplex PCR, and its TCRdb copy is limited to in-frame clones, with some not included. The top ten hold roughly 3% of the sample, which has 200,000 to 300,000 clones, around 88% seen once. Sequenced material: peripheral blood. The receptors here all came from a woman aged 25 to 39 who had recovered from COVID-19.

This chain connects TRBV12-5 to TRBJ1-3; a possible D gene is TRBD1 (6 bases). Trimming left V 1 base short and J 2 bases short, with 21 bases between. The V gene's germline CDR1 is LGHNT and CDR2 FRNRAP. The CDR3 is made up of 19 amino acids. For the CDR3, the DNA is TGTGCTAGTGGTTTGGACCCATCCGGTTGGGCAGGGGCTGGAAACACCATATATTTT. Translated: CASGLDPSGWAGAGNTIYF.

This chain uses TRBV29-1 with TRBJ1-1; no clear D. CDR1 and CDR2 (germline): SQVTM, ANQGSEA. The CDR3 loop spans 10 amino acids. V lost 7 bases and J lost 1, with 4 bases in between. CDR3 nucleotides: TGCAGCGGGCAGAACACTGAAGCTTTCTTT. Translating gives CSGQNTEAFF.

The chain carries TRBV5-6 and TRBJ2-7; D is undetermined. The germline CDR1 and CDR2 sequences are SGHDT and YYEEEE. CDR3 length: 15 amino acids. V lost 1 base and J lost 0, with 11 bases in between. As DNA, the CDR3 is TGTGCCAGCAGCTTGACACAGACGAGCTCCTACGAGCAGTACTTC. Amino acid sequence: CASSLTQTSSYEQYF.

Written as DNA, the CDR3 is TGCGCCAGCAGTGAGAGTACAGGGCTCACTGAAGCTTTCTTT. It is translated as CASSESTGLTEAFF. The V and J genes are TRBV10-2 and TRBJ1-1; D may be TRBD1 (6 bases). Germline CDR1 WSHSY, CDR2 SAAADI. The CDR3 contains 14 residues. V was cut by 2 bases and J by 4 bases, with 11 bases left in between.

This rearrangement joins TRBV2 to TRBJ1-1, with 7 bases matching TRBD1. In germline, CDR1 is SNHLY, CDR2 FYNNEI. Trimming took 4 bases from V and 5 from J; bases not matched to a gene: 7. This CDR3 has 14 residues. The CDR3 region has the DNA TGTGCCAGCAGTGGACAGGGTAAGGAGACTGAAGCTTTCTTT. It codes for CASSGQGKETEAFF.

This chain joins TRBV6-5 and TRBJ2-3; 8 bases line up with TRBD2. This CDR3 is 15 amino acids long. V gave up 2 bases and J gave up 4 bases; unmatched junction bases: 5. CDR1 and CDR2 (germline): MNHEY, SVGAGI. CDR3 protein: CASSYVRGGADTQYF. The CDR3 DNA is TGTGCCAGCAGTTACGTCCGGGGGGGTGCAGATACGCAGTATTTT.

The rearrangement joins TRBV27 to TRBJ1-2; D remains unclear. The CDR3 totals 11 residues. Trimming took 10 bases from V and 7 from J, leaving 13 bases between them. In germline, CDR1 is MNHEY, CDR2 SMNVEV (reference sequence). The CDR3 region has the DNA TGTGCCACCAGAGGCAGCGGTGGCTACACCTTC. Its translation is CATRGSGGYTF.

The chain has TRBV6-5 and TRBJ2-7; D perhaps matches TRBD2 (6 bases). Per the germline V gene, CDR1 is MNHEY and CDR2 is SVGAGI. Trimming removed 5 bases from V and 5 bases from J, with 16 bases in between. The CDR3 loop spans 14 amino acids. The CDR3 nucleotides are TGTGCCAGCAGTAATACCTTCGGGGAGGACGAGCAGTACTTC. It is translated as CASSNTFGEDEQYF.

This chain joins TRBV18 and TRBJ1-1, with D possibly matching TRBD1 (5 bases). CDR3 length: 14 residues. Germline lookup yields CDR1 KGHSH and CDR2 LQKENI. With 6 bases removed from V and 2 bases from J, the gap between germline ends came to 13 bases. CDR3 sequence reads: CASSRSQGNTEAFF. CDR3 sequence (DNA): TGTGCCAGCTCCCGCAGCCAGGGAAACACTGAAGCTTTCTTT.

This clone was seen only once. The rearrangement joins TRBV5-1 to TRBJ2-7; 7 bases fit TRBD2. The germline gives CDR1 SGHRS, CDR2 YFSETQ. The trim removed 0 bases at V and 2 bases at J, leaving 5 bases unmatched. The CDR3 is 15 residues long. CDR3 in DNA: TGCGCCAGCAGCTTGGCGGCTAGCGGAACCTACGAGCAGTACTTC. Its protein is CASSLAASGTYEQYF.

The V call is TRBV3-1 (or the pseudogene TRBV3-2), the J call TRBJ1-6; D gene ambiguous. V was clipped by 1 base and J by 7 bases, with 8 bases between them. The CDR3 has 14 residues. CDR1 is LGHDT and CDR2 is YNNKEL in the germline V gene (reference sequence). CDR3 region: CASSQVLENSPLHF. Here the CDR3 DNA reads TGTGCCAGCAGCCAAGTCCTTGAGAATTCACCCCTCCACTTT.

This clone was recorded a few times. The CDR3 nucleotides are TGTGCCAGCAGGGGACTAGCTGTGGGAGAGACCCAGTACTTC. It encodes CASRGLAVGETQYF. The chain combines TRBV27 with TRBJ2-5, with 9 nucleotides matching TRBD2. CDR1 and CDR2 (germline): MNHEY, SMNVEV (reference sequence). Trimming removed 6 bases from V and 4 bases from J; junction bases left unmatched: 6. The CDR3 has 14 residues.

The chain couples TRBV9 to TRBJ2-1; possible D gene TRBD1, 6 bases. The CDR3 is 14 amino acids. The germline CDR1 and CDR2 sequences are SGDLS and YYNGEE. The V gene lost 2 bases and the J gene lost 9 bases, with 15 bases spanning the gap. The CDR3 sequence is CASSVENRVGEQFF. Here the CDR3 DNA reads TGTGCCAGCAGCGTGGAAAACAGGGTGGGTGAGCAGTTCTTC.

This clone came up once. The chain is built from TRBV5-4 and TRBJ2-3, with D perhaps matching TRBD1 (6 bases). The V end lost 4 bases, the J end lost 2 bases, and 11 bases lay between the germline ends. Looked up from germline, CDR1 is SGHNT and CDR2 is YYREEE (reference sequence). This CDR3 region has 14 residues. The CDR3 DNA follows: TGTGCCAGCAGCACCGGACAGCACACAGATACGCAGTATTTT. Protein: CASSTGQHTDTQYF.

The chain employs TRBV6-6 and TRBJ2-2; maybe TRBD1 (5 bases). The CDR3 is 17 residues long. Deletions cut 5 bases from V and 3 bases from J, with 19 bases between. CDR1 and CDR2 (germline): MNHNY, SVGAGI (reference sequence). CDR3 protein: CASSPRPRQIDTGELFF. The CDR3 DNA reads TGTGCCAGCAGTCCGCGCCCCCGACAGATAGACACCGGGGAGCTGTTTTTT.

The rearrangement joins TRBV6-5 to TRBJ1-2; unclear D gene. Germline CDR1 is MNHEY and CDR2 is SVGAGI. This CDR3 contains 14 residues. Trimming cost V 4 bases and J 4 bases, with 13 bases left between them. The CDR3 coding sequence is TGTGCCAGCAGTTCCCTTGGTTGGCCCTATGGCTACACCTTC. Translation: CASSSLGWPYGYTF.

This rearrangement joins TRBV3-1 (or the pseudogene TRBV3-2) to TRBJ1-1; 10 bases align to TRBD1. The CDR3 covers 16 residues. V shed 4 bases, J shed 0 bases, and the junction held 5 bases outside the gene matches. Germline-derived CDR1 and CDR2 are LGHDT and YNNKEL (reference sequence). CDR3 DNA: TGTGCCAGCAGCCTACCCGGGACAGGGGTGAACACTGAAGCTTTCTTT. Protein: CASSLPGTGVNTEAFF.

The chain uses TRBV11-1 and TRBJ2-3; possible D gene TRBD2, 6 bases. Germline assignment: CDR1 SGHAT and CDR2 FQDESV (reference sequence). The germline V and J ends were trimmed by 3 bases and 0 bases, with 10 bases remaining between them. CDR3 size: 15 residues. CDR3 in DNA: TGTGCCAGCAGCTTTGGCGGGGCTAGCACAGATACGCAGTATTTT. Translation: CASSFGGASTDTQYF.

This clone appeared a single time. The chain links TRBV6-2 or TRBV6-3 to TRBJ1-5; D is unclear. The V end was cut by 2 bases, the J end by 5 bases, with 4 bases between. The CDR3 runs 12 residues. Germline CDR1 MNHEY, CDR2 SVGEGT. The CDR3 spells CASSYRDQPQHF. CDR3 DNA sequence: TGTGCCAGCAGTTACCGCGATCAGCCCCAGCATTTT.

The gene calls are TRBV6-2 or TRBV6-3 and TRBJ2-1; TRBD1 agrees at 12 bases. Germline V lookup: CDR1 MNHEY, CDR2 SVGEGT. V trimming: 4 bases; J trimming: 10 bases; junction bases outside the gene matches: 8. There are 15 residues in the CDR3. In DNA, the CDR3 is TGTGCCAGCAGTTGGGCGGGACAGGGGGCTGGGGAGCAGTTCTTC. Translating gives CASSWAGQGAGEQFF.

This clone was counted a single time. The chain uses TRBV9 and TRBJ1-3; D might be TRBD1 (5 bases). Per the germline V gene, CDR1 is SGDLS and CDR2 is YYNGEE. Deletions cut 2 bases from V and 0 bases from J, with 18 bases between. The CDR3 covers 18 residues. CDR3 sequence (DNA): TGTGCCAGCAGCGTGGGGCCAGGAACTTTGGGCTCTGGAAACACCATATATTTT. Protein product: CASSVGPGTLGSGNTIYF.

This chain's CDR3 is CASSFPGRGRSEQYF. CDR3 sequence (DNA): TGTGCCAGCAGTTTCCCGGGGAGGGGACGGAGCGAGCAGTACTTC. The rearrangement links TRBV5-4 to TRBJ2-7; 7 nucleotides line up with TRBD2. Per germline, CDR1 SGHNT and CDR2 YYREEE (reference sequence). Trimming at V came to 5 bases and at J to 6 bases, leaving 14 bases not matched to a gene. CDR3 size: 15 residues.

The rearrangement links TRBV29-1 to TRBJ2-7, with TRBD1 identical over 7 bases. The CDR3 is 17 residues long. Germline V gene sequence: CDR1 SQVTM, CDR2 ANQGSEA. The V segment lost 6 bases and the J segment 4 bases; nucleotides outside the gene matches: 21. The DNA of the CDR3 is TGCAGCGTCCGACGAGAGGTCTCCGGGACAGATATATACGAGCAGTACTTC. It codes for CSVRREVSGTDIYEQYF.

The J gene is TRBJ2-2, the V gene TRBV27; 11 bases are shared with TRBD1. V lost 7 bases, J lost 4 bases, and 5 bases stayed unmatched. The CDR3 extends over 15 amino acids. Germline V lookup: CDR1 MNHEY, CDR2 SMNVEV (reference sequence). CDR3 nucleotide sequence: TGTGCCAGCACCCCCGGACAGGGGGCCACCGGGGAGCTGTTTTTT. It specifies CASTPGQGATGELFF.

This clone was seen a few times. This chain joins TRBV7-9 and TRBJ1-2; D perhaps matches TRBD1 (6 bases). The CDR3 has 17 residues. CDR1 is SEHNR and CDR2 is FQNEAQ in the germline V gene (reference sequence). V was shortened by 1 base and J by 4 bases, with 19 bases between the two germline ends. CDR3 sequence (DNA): TGTGCCAGCAGCTTAGATGGGGGGGCCCTCCTCCCCTATGGCTACACCTTC. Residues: CASSLDGGALLPYGYTF. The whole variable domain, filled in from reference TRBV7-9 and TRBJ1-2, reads DTGVSQNPRHKITKRGQNVTFRCDPISEHNRLYWYRQTLGQGPEFLTYFQNEAQLEKSRLLSDRFSAERPKGSFSTLEIQRTEQGDSAMYLCASSLDGGALLPYGYTFGSGTRLTVV.